This TCR beta chain was profiled in a study of T cell responses to AZD1222 COVID-19 vaccine. Profiled with immunoSEQ multiplex PCR; TCRdb holds only in-frame clones, not every one. Altogether 150,000 to 200,000 clones are present, 92% being singletons, with the ten largest covering under 1.5%. CDR1 is MNHEY, CDR2 SVGAGI, per germline. There are 15 residues in the CDR3. Between the trimmed V and J ends, which lost 6 bases and 5 bases, there was a span of 19 bases. With respect to this clone: Its target is unknown.

Study results and limitations: The span of vaccine-associated CD4 TCRs extended across spike, with dominance at 160-218 and 743-854. Vaccination with two AZD1222 doses was followed by a rise in Spike-specific TCR breadth and depth. Clonal diversity was possibly underestimated, and the donors were mostly white British, with more females.

This receptor was taken from an adult who received the AZD1222 COVID-19 vaccine. The chain joins TRBV6-5 to TRBJ1-1; TRBD1 is a possible D gene (5 bases). The sequencing used peripheral blood, collected 28 days after the second AZD1222 dose. The CDR3 region is CASRLDPGGGTEAFF. The CDR3 DNA reads TGTGCCAGCAGGTTAGACCCAGGTGGGGGGACTGAAGCTTTCTTT.